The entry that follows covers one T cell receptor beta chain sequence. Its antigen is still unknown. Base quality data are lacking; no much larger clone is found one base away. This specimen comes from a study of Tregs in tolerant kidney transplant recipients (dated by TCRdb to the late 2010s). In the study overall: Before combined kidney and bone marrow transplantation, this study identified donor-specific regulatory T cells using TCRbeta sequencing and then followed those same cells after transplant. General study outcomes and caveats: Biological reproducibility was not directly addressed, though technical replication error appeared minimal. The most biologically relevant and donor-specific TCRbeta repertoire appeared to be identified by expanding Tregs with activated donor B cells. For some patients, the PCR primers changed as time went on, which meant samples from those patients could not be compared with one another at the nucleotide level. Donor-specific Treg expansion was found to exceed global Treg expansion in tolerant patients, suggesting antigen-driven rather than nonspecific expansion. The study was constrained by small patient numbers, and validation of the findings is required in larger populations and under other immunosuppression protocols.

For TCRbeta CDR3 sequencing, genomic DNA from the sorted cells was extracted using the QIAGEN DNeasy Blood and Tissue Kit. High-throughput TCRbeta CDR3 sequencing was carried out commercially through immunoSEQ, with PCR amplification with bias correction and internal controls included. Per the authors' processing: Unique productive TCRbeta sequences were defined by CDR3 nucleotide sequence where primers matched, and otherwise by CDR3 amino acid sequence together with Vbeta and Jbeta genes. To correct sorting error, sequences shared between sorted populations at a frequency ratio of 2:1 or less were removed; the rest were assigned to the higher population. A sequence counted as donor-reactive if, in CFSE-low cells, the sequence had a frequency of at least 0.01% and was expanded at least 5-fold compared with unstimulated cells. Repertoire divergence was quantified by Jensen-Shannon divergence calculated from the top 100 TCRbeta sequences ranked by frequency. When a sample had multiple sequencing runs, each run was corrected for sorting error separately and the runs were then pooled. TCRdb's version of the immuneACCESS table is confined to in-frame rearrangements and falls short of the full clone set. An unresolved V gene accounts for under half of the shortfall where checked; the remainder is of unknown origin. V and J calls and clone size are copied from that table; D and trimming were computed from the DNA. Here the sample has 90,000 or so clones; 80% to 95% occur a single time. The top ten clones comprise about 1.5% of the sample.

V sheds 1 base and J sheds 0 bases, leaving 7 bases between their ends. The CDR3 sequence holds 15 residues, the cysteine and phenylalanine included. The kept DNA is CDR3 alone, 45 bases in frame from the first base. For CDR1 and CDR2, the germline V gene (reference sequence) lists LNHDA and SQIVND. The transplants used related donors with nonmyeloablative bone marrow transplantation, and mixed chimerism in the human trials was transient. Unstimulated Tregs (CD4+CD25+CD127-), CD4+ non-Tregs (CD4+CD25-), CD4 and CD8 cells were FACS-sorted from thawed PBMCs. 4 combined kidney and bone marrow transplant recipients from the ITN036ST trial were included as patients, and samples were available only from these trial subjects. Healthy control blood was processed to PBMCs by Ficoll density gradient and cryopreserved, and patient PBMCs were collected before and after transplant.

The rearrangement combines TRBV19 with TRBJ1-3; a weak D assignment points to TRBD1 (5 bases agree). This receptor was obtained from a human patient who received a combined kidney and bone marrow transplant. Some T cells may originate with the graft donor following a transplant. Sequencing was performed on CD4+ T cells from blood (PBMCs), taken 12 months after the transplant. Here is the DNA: TGTGCCAGTAGTATAGGTGGGGCCTCTGGAAACACCATATATTTT. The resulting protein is CASSIGGASGNTIYF.